This is a list of T cell receptor beta chains from one sample in a study of T cell responses to AZD1222 COVID-19 vaccine. Produced via immunoSEQ multiplex PCR; TCRdb's table is partial and in-frame only. The repertoire holds over 150,000 clones, with 90% as singletons. Sequenced here: peripheral blood, sampled on day 0 of AZD1222 vaccination. These receptors were obtained from an adult in good health. CDR3s include the opening cysteine and the closing phenylalanine or tryptophan. The order of the fields is D gene, clone size, V gene, J gene, CDR3 protein, CDR3 DNA. The D gene is left open where the match is weak. A row's size may be missing; if present it is once, few, many or a size class.

d_gene: -; abundance: -; v_gene: TRBV19; j_gene: TRBJ2-5; CDR3aa: CASSIFTEETQYF; CDR3nt: TGTGCCAGTAGTATCTTCACAGAAGAGACCCAGTACTTC
d_gene: TRBD1; abundance: -; v_gene: TRBV14; j_gene: TRBJ1-3; CDR3aa: CASSQRQGPGNTIYF; CDR3nt: TGTGCCAGCAGCCAAAGACAGGGCCCTGGAAACACCATATATTTT
d_gene: TRBD2; abundance: -; v_gene: TRBV3-1/TRBV3-2; j_gene: TRBJ2-3; CDR3aa: CASSPWGLAGPPGTDTQYF; CDR3nt: TGTGCCAGCAGCCCATGGGGACTAGCGGGTCCTCCCGGCACAGATACGCAGTATTTT
d_gene: -; abundance: -; v_gene: TRBV27; j_gene: TRBJ1-1; CDR3aa: CASSPGLMNTEAFF; CDR3nt: TGTGCCAGCAGCCCCGGGCTGATGAACACTGAAGCTTTCTTT
d_gene: TRBD2; abundance: -; v_gene: TRBV13; j_gene: TRBJ2-4; CDR3aa: CASSLVASGVKNIQYF; CDR3nt: TGTGCCAGCAGCTTAGTGGCTAGCGGAGTCAAAAACATTCAGTACTTC
d_gene: TRBD1; abundance: few; v_gene: TRBV4-1; j_gene: TRBJ1-5; CDR3aa: CASSPGQGINQPQHF; CDR3nt: TGCGCCAGCAGCCCAGGACAGGGAATCAATCAGCCCCAGCATTTT
d_gene: -; abundance: -; v_gene: TRBV5-5; j_gene: TRBJ2-1; CDR3aa: CASSARITGAGSNEQFF; CDR3nt: TGTGCCAGCAGCGCCCGCATTACAGGGGCGGGGTCGAATGAGCAGTTCTTC
d_gene: -; abundance: -; v_gene: TRBV28; j_gene: TRBJ2-1; CDR3aa: CASFPIQGKGSYNEQFF; CDR3nt: TGTGCCAGCTTCCCCATCCAGGGTAAGGGCTCCTACAATGAGCAGTTCTTC
d_gene: TRBD1; abundance: -; v_gene: TRBV11-2; j_gene: TRBJ1-2; CDR3aa: CASSSSGTGGYGYTF; CDR3nt: TGTGCCAGCAGCTCGTCCGGGACAGGGGGCTATGGCTACACCTTC
d_gene: TRBD1; abundance: -; v_gene: TRBV30; j_gene: TRBJ1-2; CDR3aa: CAWSVRGRRYGYTF; CDR3nt: TGTGCCTGGAGTGTAAGGGGGCGTCGGTATGGCTACACCTTC
d_gene: -; abundance: -; v_gene: TRBV3-1/TRBV3-2; j_gene: TRBJ2-7; CDR3aa: CASSPDSYEQYF; CDR3nt: TGTGCCAGCAGCCCAGACTCCTACGAGCAGTACTTC
d_gene: -; abundance: -; v_gene: TRBV7-3; j_gene: TRBJ1-1; CDR3aa: CASGEGQNTEAFF; CDR3nt: TGTGCCAGCGGGGAAGGTCAGAATACTGAAGCTTTCTTT
d_gene: TRBD2; abundance: once; v_gene: TRBV6-2/TRBV6-3; j_gene: TRBJ2-1; CDR3aa: CASSTTLTSAEQFF; CDR3nt: TGTGCCAGCAGCACTACCCTGACTAGCGCTGAGCAGTTCTTC
d_gene: TRBD1; abundance: -; v_gene: TRBV5-4; j_gene: TRBJ1-3; CDR3aa: CASSLDRGRLDTIYF; CDR3nt: TGTGCCAGCAGCTTGGACAGGGGGAGGCTGGACACCATATATTTT
d_gene: -; abundance: -; v_gene: TRBV6-5; j_gene: TRBJ1-1; CDR3aa: CASTLNQLNTEAFF; CDR3nt: TGTGCCAGCACCCTTAATCAGCTGAACACTGAAGCTTTCTTT
d_gene: -; abundance: -; v_gene: TRBV7-2; j_gene: TRBJ1-2; CDR3aa: CASSLSGDYGYTF; CDR3nt: TGTGCCAGCAGCTTATCCGGGGACTATGGCTACACCTTC
d_gene: -; abundance: -; v_gene: TRBV19; j_gene: TRBJ2-5; CDR3aa: CASSIGGRQETQYF; CDR3nt: TGTGCCAGTAGTATAGGGGGGCGTCAAGAGACCCAGTACTTC
d_gene: TRBD1; abundance: once; v_gene: TRBV6-4; j_gene: TRBJ1-2; CDR3aa: CASSATPGTGNGYTF; CDR3nt: TGTGCCAGCAGTGCCACCCCAGGGACAGGGAATGGCTACACCTTC
d_gene: -; abundance: -; v_gene: TRBV27; j_gene: TRBJ1-5; CDR3aa: CASNKHGRNQPQHF; CDR3nt: TGTGCCAGCAATAAACATGGCCGCAATCAGCCCCAGCATTTT
d_gene: -; abundance: -; v_gene: TRBV4-3; j_gene: TRBJ1-2; CDR3aa: CASSQEQAGFTGYTF; CDR3nt: TGCGCCAGCAGCCAAGAGCAAGCCGGGTTCACAGGCTACACCTTC
d_gene: -; abundance: -; v_gene: TRBV15; j_gene: TRBJ1-6; CDR3aa: CATSSEMGGGSPLHF; CDR3nt: TGTGCCACCAGCAGCGAGATGGGGGGAGGGTCACCCCTCCACTTT
d_gene: -; abundance: few; v_gene: TRBV5-4; j_gene: TRBJ1-1; CDR3aa: CASSHPLQANTEAFF; CDR3nt: TGTGCCAGCAGTCATCCGTTACAGGCGAACACTGAAGCTTTCTTT
d_gene: -; abundance: -; v_gene: TRBV19; j_gene: TRBJ2-2; CDR3aa: CASSIEGRGELFF; CDR3nt: TGTGCCAGTAGTATAGAGGGGAGGGGGGAGCTGTTTTTT
d_gene: TRBD2; abundance: -; v_gene: TRBV7-3; j_gene: TRBJ2-2; CDR3aa: CASSPSGGSNTGELFF; CDR3nt: TGTGCCAGCAGCCCAAGCGGGGGCTCGAACACCGGGGAGCTGTTTTTT
d_gene: TRBD2; abundance: -; v_gene: TRBV9; j_gene: TRBJ2-1; CDR3aa: CASSVEGLLYNEQFF; CDR3nt: TGTGCCAGCAGCGTTGAGGGACTACTCTACAATGAGCAGTTCTTC
d_gene: TRBD1; abundance: -; v_gene: TRBV3-1/TRBV3-2; j_gene: TRBJ2-6; CDR3aa: CASSPRDRAPRGANVLTF; CDR3nt: TGTGCCAGCAGCCCCCGGGACAGGGCCCCTCGTGGGGCCAACGTCCTGACTTTC
d_gene: TRBD1; abundance: -; v_gene: TRBV18; j_gene: TRBJ1-1; CDR3aa: CASSPPQGAAEAFF; CDR3nt: TGTGCCAGCTCACCACCACAGGGGGCGGCTGAAGCTTTCTTT
d_gene: -; abundance: -; v_gene: TRBV6-5; j_gene: TRBJ2-1; CDR3aa: CASRKRGLPNEQFF; CDR3nt: TGTGCCAGCAGAAAGAGGGGACTTCCCAATGAGCAGTTCTTC
d_gene: TRBD1; abundance: -; v_gene: TRBV5-1; j_gene: TRBJ1-1; CDR3aa: CASSLDRTGGMNTEAFF; CDR3nt: TGCGCCAGCAGCTTGGACAGGACAGGGGGGATGAACACTGAAGCTTTCTTT
d_gene: -; abundance: -; v_gene: TRBV18; j_gene: TRBJ2-2; CDR3aa: CASSPQGFGPHGELFF; CDR3nt: TGTGCCAGCTCACCACAGGGGTTCGGGCCACACGGGGAGCTGTTTTTT
d_gene: TRBD1; abundance: -; v_gene: TRBV27; j_gene: TRBJ1-2; CDR3aa: CASSPTGAATGYYGYTF; CDR3nt: TGTGCCAGCAGTCCGACAGGGGCCGCCACAGGTTACTATGGCTACACCTTC
d_gene: -; abundance: -; v_gene: TRBV6-2/TRBV6-3; j_gene: TRBJ2-1; CDR3aa: CASSSPVVLGSRYEQFF; CDR3nt: TGTGCCAGCAGTTCCCCCGTTGTTTTAGGAAGTAGGTATGAGCAGTTCTTC
d_gene: -; abundance: -; v_gene: TRBV13; j_gene: TRBJ2-7; CDR3aa: CASSLAPPLVSREQYF; CDR3nt: TGTGCCAGCAGCTTAGCCCCACCCCTCGTCTCCCGCGAGCAGTACTTC
d_gene: -; abundance: -; v_gene: TRBV7-9; j_gene: TRBJ1-2; CDR3aa: CASSLGISTNYGYTF; CDR3nt: TGTGCCAGCAGCTTAGGAATCAGCACTAACTATGGCTACACCTTC
d_gene: -; abundance: -; v_gene: TRBV6-5; j_gene: TRBJ2-1; CDR3aa: CASSSGTLGGNEQFF; CDR3nt: TGTGCCAGCAGTTCGGGGACTCTAGGGGGCAATGAGCAGTTCTTC
d_gene: -; abundance: -; v_gene: TRBV7-8; j_gene: TRBJ1-5; CDR3aa: CASSRPALRANSNQPQHF; CDR3nt: TGTGCCAGCAGCCGACCTGCCCTCAGGGCAAATAGCAATCAGCCCCAGCATTTT
d_gene: TRBD2; abundance: -; v_gene: TRBV3-1/TRBV3-2; j_gene: TRBJ2-2; CDR3aa: CASSPSGGWTGELFF; CDR3nt: TGTGCCAGCAGCCCGAGCGGGGGGTGGACCGGGGAGCTGTTTTTT
d_gene: -; abundance: -; v_gene: TRBV28; j_gene: TRBJ1-2; CDR3aa: CASSLRGTYGYTF; CDR3nt: TGTGCCAGCAGTTTAAGGGGGACCTATGGCTACACCTTC
d_gene: -; abundance: -; v_gene: TRBV20-1; j_gene: TRBJ2-2; CDR3aa: CSASRPGTGGELFF; CDR3nt: TGCAGTGCCAGTCGCCCGGGGACGGGCGGGGAGCTGTTTTTT
d_gene: TRBD1; abundance: -; v_gene: TRBV14; j_gene: TRBJ1-1; CDR3aa: CASSLRTGSGSAEAFF; CDR3nt: TGTGCCAGCAGCCTCCGGACAGGTAGTGGTTCGGCTGAAGCTTTCTTT
d_gene: TRBD1; abundance: -; v_gene: TRBV27; j_gene: TRBJ1-4; CDR3aa: CASSPGGQGRLGREKLFF; CDR3nt: TGTGCCAGCAGCCCTGGGGGACAGGGCCGCCTAGGACGTGAAAAACTGTTTTTT